Given below is one T cell receptor beta chain in context. Its cognate antigen is unknown. Generated by immunoSEQ multiplex PCR, the TCRdb table keeps only in-frame clones and is missing some. The sample lists tens of thousands of clones; over 85% were seen once. Resections removed during corrective heart surgery provided the thymus tissue used. Healthy Finnish infants undergoing corrective surgery for congenital heart defects were the donors. This entry comes from a study of human thymus T cells. Overall study results and limits: Apparent bias marked the V and J gene usage of thymic and blood repertoires. Related research found strongly overlapping thymic repertoires in unrelated individuals.

This sequence originates from a girl under three years old with a congenital heart defect but otherwise immunologically healthy. The sample comprised thymus tissue.

CDR3 amino acids: CASSFVAANTEAFF. Here the CDR3 DNA reads TGTGCCAGCAGTTTCGTGGCAGCTAACACTGAAGCTTTCTTT. This chain uses TRBV28 with TRBJ1-1; no reliable D call. V gave up 3 bases and J gave up 2 bases, with 10 bases separating them. CDR1 and CDR2 from the germline V gene are MDHEN and SYDVKM. The CDR3 has 14 amino acids. Supplemented by reference TRBV28 and TRBJ1-1, the full variable domain reads DVKVTQSSRYLVKRTGEKVFLECVQDMDHENMFWYRQDPGLGLRLIYFSYDVKMKEKGDIPEGYSVSREKKERFSLILESASTNQTSMYLCASSFVAANTEAFFGQGTRLTVV.